This TCR beta chain was captured by sequencing in a study of blood T cell repertoires in COVID-19. Repertoires were generated with immunoSEQ multiplex PCR, while TCRdb's copy carries only in-frame clones and drops some. The table has 380,000 or so clones, about 89% seen once. CDR1 is SQVTM, CDR2 ANQGSEA, per germline. Trimming removed 4 bases at V and 8 bases at J, with 11 bases between. The CDR3 has 11 amino acids. This clonotype originated in a man aged 35 to 55 with acute or convalescent COVID-19. The sample comprised peripheral blood. The gene calls are TRBV29-1 and TRBJ1-2, with a weak D call TRBD1 (6 bases). The CDR3 nucleotides read TGCAGCGTTGTCAGCAGGGGAGGCTACACCTTC. Translation gives CSVVSRGGYTF.